The 22 T cell receptor beta chains below were found in one sample sequenced in a study of PD-L1 blockade in urothelial cancer (dated by TCRdb to 2016 to 2017). The library came from the immunoSEQ multiplex PCR assay. TCRdb retrieved this table from immuneACCESS and kept in-frame rearrangements only. Not all clones are present; in checked studies, unresolved V genes account for under half, and no reason is known for the remainder. This sample gives about 35,000 clones in total; 35% to 40% of them show up just once. The top ten hold more than 8.5% of the sample. The sample's time point label is to be understood as: pretreatment tumor sample. Sequencing was performed on tumor tissue, taken before atezolizumab (anti-PD-L1) treatment. These receptors all come from a man aged 55 to 70 with urothelial cancer.

In its sample, this clone was seen many times. V and J are TRBV11-3 and TRBJ2-2; D possibly matches TRBD1 or TRBD2 (5 bases each). The germline V gene has CDR1 SGHNT and CDR2 YENEEA. The V and J ends lost 2 bases and 4 bases respectively, with 11 bases between them. The length of the CDR3 is 15 residues. CDR3 sequence reads: CASSLTGGGTGELFF. As DNA, the CDR3 is TGTGCCAGCAGCTTAACAGGTGGAGGCACCGGGGAGCTGTTTTTT.

The chain is built from TRBV18 and TRBJ2-2; perhaps TRBD1 as D (6 bases). Germline V gene sequence: CDR1 KGHSH, CDR2 LQKENI. This CDR3 is 17 amino acids long. The V gene lost 3 bases and the J gene lost 4 bases, with 18 bases spanning the gap. The CDR3 sequence: CASSPLGTLAATGELFF. The CDR3 bases are TGTGCCAGCTCACCCTTGGGGACATTGGCCGCCACCGGGGAGCTGTTTTTT. Supplemented by reference TRBV18 and TRBJ2-2, the full variable domain reads NAGVMQNPRHLVRRRGQEARLRCSPMKGHSHVYWYRQLPEEGLKFMVYLQKENIIDESGMPKERFSAEFPKEGPSILRIQQVVRGDSAAYFCASSPLGTLAATGELFFGEGSRLTVL.

This clone has more than one count but fewer than ten. CDR3 loop: CASSDSGRVNEQFF. The DNA of the CDR3 is TGTGCCAGCAGCGATAGCGGGAGGGTAAATGAGCAGTTCTTC. The gene calls are TRBV2 and TRBJ2-1; TRBD2 matches 11 bases. The CDR3 totals 14 residues. Germline CDR1 is SNHLY and CDR2 is FYNNEI. V gave up 6 bases and J gave up 7 bases; unmatched junction bases: 5.

This clone was detected only a few times. The chain employs TRBV11-3 and TRBJ2-7; no firm D call. From germline, CDR1 is SGHNT and CDR2 YENEEA. This CDR3 spans 14 amino acids. V was pared by 1 base and J by 2 bases, with 9 bases between. The CDR3 is CASSLGVRAYEQYF. The DNA for the CDR3 is TGTGCCAGCAGCTTAGGGGTTCGGGCCTACGAGCAGTACTTC.

The chain couples TRBV6-8 to TRBJ2-4, with TRBD1 matching over 8 bases. The CDR3 length is 14 residues. Germline CDR1 MNHGY, CDR2 SAAAGT. V lost 5 bases to trimming and J lost 9 bases; unmatched junction nucleotides: 9. This CDR3 is CASSPQDRDSIQYF. DNA of the CDR3: TGTGCCAGCAGTCCCCAGGACAGGGACAGCATTCAGTACTTC.

The rearrangement uses TRBV6-8 and TRBJ2-7; TRBD2 matches 13 bases. Germline lookup yields CDR1 MNHGY and CDR2 SAAAGT. V was pared by 6 bases and J by 6 bases, with 5 bases of the junction left unmatched. The CDR3 consists of 14 residues. The CDR3 protein is CASRLRLAGGEQYF. The CDR3 DNA is TGTGCCAGCAGGCTCAGACTAGCGGGAGGCGAGCAGTACTTC.

This rearrangement joins TRBV12-2 to TRBJ2-3; the listed D gene, TRBD2, was not tested against the DNA. TRBV12-2 is an annotated pseudogene. The CDR3 has 17 residues. CDR3 sequence: CASNDPGLAEGTDTQYF. As DNA, the CDR3 is TGTGCTAGCAACGATCCGGGACTTGCCGAAGGCACAGATACGCAGTATTTT.

The rearrangement joins TRBV29-1 to TRBJ2-3; no clear D gene. The V end lost 4 bases, the J end lost 2 bases, and 13 bases lay between the germline ends. The V gene's germline CDR1 is SQVTM and CDR2 ANQGSEA. This CDR3 has 14 amino acids. Here the CDR3 DNA reads TGCAGCGTTGTTAGCCAACGACCCACAGATACGCAGTATTTT. Protein sequence: CSVVSQRPTDTQYF.

This clone appeared a single time. The chain is built from TRBV18 and TRBJ1-2; D is perhaps TRBD1 (6 bases). The CDR3 loop spans 16 amino acids. Per germline, CDR1 KGHSH and CDR2 LQKENI. Between the trimmed V and J ends, which lost 6 bases and 1 base, there was a span of 18 bases. The DNA for the CDR3 is TGTGCCAGCTCGCCCCAGGGAACAGGGAGTAACTATGGCTACACCTTC. Translation: CASSPQGTGSNYGYTF.

This clone has a handful of counts. The rearrangement uses TRBV25-1 and TRBJ2-7, with 12 bases matching TRBD1. CDR3 length equals 15 residues. The germline CDR1 and CDR2 sequences are MGHDK and SYGVNS. The V and J ends lost 5 bases and 7 bases, in that order; junction bases with no gene match: 9. As DNA, the CDR3 is TGTGCCAGCAGTAACCCCGGGACAGGGGGCGAGGAGCAGTACTTC. Amino acid sequence: CASSNPGTGGEEQYF.

The chain links TRBV19 to TRBJ1-1; 8 bases line up with TRBD1. CDR1 and CDR2 from the germline V gene are LNHDA and SQIVND (reference sequence). The ends lost 6 bases at V and 8 bases at J; junction bases unmatched: 8. CDR3 length: 13 amino acids. The CDR3 loop is CASSRDRFREAFF. CDR3 in DNA: TGTGCCAGTAGCCGGGACAGGTTCAGGGAAGCTTTCTTT.

This clone was seen a few times. The CDR3 protein is CAWSVPLRGGRFF. In nucleotides, the CDR3 is TGTGCCTGGAGTGTACCATTGCGGGGGGGTCGGTTCTTC. The gene calls are TRBV30 and TRBJ2-1, with TRBD2 matching 9 bases. The CDR3 is 13 residues long. V trimming: 0 bases; J trimming: 15 bases; junction bases outside the gene matches: 9. Germline V gives CDR1 GTSNPN, CDR2 SVGIG (reference sequence).

This clone has just a few counts. The CDR3 is CASSYSGGRGNEQYF. CDR3 sequence (DNA): TGTGCCAGCAGTTACTCGGGCGGGAGAGGTAACGAGCAGTACTTC. The chain has TRBV6-8 and TRBJ2-7, with 7 bases matching TRBD2. This CDR3 is built from 15 residues. CDR1 is MNHGY and CDR2 is SAAAGT in the germline V gene. V lost 0 bases and J lost 5; bases outside the gene matches: 7.

This clone was found a few times. The genes are TRBV9 and TRBJ1-4, with 7 positions matching TRBD1. The ends lost 2 bases at V and 0 bases at J; junction bases unmatched: 7. This CDR3 contains 17 residues. In germline, CDR1 is SGDLS, CDR2 YYNGEE. CDR3 in amino acids: CASSVTDQGATNEKLFF. In DNA, the CDR3 is TGTGCCAGCAGCGTTACCGACCAGGGGGCAACTAATGAAAAACTGTTTTTT.

CDR3: CASIPHGRPNTEAFF. DNA of the CDR3: TGTGCCAGTATCCCCCACGGCAGGCCGAACACTGAAGCTTTCTTT. The chain links TRBV19 to TRBJ1-1; D remains ambiguous. The CDR3 totals 15 residues. From germline, CDR1 is LNHDA and CDR2 SQIVND (reference sequence). V was cut by 7 bases and J by 1 base, with 16 bases left in between.

This clone was seen more than once but under ten times. The chain links TRBV5-1 to TRBJ1-1; weak D call: TRBD1 (6 bases). V was trimmed by 3 bases and J by 1 base, leaving 19 bases between them. The CDR3 runs to 17 residues. Germline-derived CDR1 and CDR2 are SGHRS and YFSETQ. The CDR3 DNA follows: TGCGCCAGCAGCTCGAGGGGATCGGGGACACCGAACACTGAAGCTTTCTTT. Its translation is CASSSRGSGTPNTEAFF.

The V and J genes are TRBV12-5 and TRBJ2-3, with 7 bases that match TRBD1. The V segment lost 7 bases and the J segment 2 bases; nucleotides outside the gene matches: 15. CDR1 and CDR2 from the germline V gene are LGHNT and FRNRAP. The CDR3 extends over 17 amino acids. CDR3 sequence reads: CASASPHGTANTDTQYF. CDR3 DNA: TGTGCTAGTGCCTCCCCCCATGGGACAGCCAACACAGATACGCAGTATTTT. Filled out from reference TRBV12-5 and TRBJ2-3, the complete variable domain reads DARVTQTPRHKVTEMGQEVTMRCQPILGHNTVFWYRQTMMQGLELLAYFRNRAPLDDSGMPKDRFSAEMPDATLATLKIQPSEPRDSAVYFCASASPHGTANTDTQYFGPGTRLTVL.

The J gene is TRBJ2-4, the V gene TRBV23-1; D remains unclear. TRBV23-1 is an open reading frame whose function is uncertain. V was shortened by 6 bases and J by 7 bases, with 13 bases between the two germline ends. The CDR3 is 13 amino acids. CDR3 sequence (DNA): TGCGCCAGCAGCCAAGATGACGGCAACATTCAGTACTTC. Residues: CASSQDDGNIQYF.

This clone has only a few counts. This sequence joins TRBV15 and TRBJ1-4; TRBD1 matches 7 bases. Germline values: CDR1 LNHNV, CDR2 YYDKDF (reference sequence). CDR3 length equals 15 residues. V trimming: 3 bases; J trimming: 5 bases; junction bases outside the gene matches: 6. Here the CDR3 reads CATSRQQGSNEKLFF. The CDR3 nucleotides are TGTGCCACCAGCAGGCAACAGGGGTCAAATGAAAAACTGTTTTTT.

The chain employs TRBV28 and TRBJ2-1; 7 bases match TRBD2. CDR3 length: 15 residues. V lost 3 bases to trimming and J lost 6 bases; unmatched junction nucleotides: 8. CDR1 MDHEN and CDR2 SYDVKM come from the germline V gene. In DNA, the CDR3 is TGTGCCAGCAGTTTTGGCGGGAGTAACCCCAATGAGCAGTTCTTC. Its translation is CASSFGGSNPNEQFF.

The rearrangement joins TRBV7-5 to TRBJ2-7; no DNA check was done on the table's D call, TRBD1. TRBV7-5 constitutes a pseudogene. The CDR3 contains 16 residues. In DNA, the CDR3 is TGTGCCAGCAGCTCTCGGACGGACAAGGACCCCTACGAGCAGTACTTC. It encodes CASSSRTDKDPYEQYF.

This clone appeared a few times. This chain connects TRBV6-1 to TRBJ1-5, with 8 nucleotides matching TRBD1. With V trimmed by 1 base and J by 7 bases, 6 bases remained unmatched. The CDR3 runs 15 residues. CDR1 and CDR2 (germline): MNHNS, SASEGT. The CDR3 DNA follows: TGTGCCAGCAGTGAAGGGTGGACAGGGTCCCAGCCCCAGCATTTT. Translation: CASSEGWTGSQPQHF.